Listed here are 6 T cell receptor beta chains from one sample, sequenced in a study of T cells after yellow fever vaccination. In TCRdb, the 5' RACE reads were re-called with MiXCR into one record per CDR3 protein. The table lists about 250,000 distinct CDR3 sequences, around 3.5% of them singletons, with under 20% in the top ten. Sequences were derived from PBMCs, sampled 15 days after the yellow fever booster vaccination. The receptors here all came from a man younger than 35 who received the YFV17D yellow fever vaccine.

This clonotype showed up many times. V gene TRBV29-1 combines with J gene TRBJ2-1; perhaps TRBD1 as D (5 bases). Trimming removed 5 bases at V and 4 bases at J, with 12 bases between. The CDR3 is made up of 13 amino acids. Germline V lookup: CDR1 SQVTM, CDR2 ANQGSEA. The CDR3 sequence is CSVRAGPYNEQFF. Here the CDR3 DNA reads TGCAGCGTTCGAGCAGGGCCGTACAATGAGCAGTTCTTC.

This clonotype was picked up many times. The chain is built from TRBV20-1 and TRBJ2-7; D call uncertain. The CDR3 consists of 11 residues. Germline CDR1 reads DFQATT; CDR2 reads SNEGSKA (reference sequence). V lost 0 bases and J 3 bases, leaving 3 bases between the germline ends. CDR3 loop: CSARDDYEQYF. The CDR3 DNA sequence: TGCAGTGCTAGAGATGACTACGAGCAGTACTTC.

This clonotype was counted ten times or more. The chain uses TRBV10-3 and TRBJ2-5; 9 nucleotides match TRBD2. Germline CDR1 and CDR2: ENHRY and SYGVKD. The V gene end was trimmed by 4 bases and the J gene end by 7 bases; junction bases not matched to a gene: 7. This CDR3 comprises 14 residues. The CDR3 region has the DNA TGTGCCATCAGTGGACTAGCGGCGGGGGGGACCCAGTACTTC. It encodes CAISGLAAGGTQYF.

This clonotype was seen a handful of times. The chain employs TRBV7-2 and TRBJ2-1; D gene ambiguous. Trimming took off 3 bases at V and 3 bases at J, with 21 bases between the two ends. Germline loops: CDR1 SGHTA, CDR2 FQGNSA. CDR3 length: 18 residues. The CDR3 region is CASSFLFTLAVLYNEQFF. DNA of the CDR3: TGTGCCAGCAGCTTTTTGTTCACCCTGGCTGTCCTCTACAATGAGCAGTTCTTC.

This chain connects TRBV15 to TRBJ1-2; TRBD1 agrees at 10 bases. The V and J ends lost 5 bases and 4 bases, in that order; junction bases with no gene match: 10. Per germline, CDR1 LNHNV and CDR2 YYDKDF (reference sequence). CDR3 length: 16 residues. The DNA for the CDR3 is TGTGCCACCAGCCCTGGGGGACAGGGGATAATCTATGGCTACACCTTC. Its protein is CATSPGGQGIIYGYTF. The complete variable domain, with remaining parts taken from reference TRBV15 and TRBJ1-2, reads DAMVIQNPRYQVTQFGKPVTLSCSQTLNHNVMYWYQQKSSQAPKLLFHYYDKDFNNEADTPDNFQSRRPNTSFCFLDIRSPGLGDTAMYLCATSPGGQGIIYGYTFGSGTRLTVV.

This clonotype was counted many times. This chain connects TRBV25-1 to TRBJ1-3; possibly TRBD1 for D (5 bases). The CDR3 runs 16 residues. Trimming stripped 5 bases from V and 0 bases from J, with 14 bases between. Germline assignment: CDR1 MGHDK and CDR2 SYGVNS. CDR3 protein: CASSIRDRFSGNTIYF. The CDR3, as DNA: TGTGCCAGCAGTATCAGGGACCGCTTCTCTGGAAACACCATATATTTT.